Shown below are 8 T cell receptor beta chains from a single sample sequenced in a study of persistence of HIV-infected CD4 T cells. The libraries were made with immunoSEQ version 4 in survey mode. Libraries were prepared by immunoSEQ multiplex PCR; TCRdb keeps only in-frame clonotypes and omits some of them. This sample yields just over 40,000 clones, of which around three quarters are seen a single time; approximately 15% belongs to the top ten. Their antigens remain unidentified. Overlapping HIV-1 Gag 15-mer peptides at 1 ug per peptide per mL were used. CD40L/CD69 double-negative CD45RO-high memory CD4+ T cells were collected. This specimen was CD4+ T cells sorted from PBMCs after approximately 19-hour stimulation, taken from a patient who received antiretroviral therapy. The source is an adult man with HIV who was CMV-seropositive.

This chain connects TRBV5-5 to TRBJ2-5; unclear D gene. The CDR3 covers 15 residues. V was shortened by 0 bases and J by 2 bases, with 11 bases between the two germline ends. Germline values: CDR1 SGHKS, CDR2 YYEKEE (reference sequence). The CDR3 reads CASSLGVATQETQYF. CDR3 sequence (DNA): TGTGCCAGCAGCTTGGGGGTGGCTACTCAAGAGACCCAGTACTTC.

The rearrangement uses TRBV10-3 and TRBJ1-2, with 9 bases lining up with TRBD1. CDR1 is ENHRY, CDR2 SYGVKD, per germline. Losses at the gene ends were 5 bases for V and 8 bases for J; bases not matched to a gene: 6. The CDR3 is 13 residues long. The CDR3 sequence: CAISWDRVGGYTF. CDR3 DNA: TGTGCCATCAGTTGGGACAGGGTTGGAGGCTACACCTTC.

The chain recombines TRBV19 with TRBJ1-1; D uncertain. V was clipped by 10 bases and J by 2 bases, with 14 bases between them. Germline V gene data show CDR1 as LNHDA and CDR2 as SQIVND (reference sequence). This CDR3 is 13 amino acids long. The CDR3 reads CATKAFVNTEAFF. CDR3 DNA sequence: TGTGCCACTAAGGCATTTGTTAACACTGAAGCTTTCTTT.

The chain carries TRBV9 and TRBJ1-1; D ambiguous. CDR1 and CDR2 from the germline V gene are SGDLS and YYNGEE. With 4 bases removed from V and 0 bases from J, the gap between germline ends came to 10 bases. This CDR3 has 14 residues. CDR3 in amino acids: CASSPWTVNTEAFF. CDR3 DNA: TGTGCCAGCAGCCCTTGGACGGTGAACACTGAAGCTTTCTTT. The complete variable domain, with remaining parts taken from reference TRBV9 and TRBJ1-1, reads DSGVTQTPKHLITATGQRVTLRCSPRSGDLSVYWYQQSLDQGLQFLIQYYNGEERAKGNILERFSAQQFPDLHSELNLSSLELGDSALYFCASSPWTVNTEAFFGQGTRLTVV.

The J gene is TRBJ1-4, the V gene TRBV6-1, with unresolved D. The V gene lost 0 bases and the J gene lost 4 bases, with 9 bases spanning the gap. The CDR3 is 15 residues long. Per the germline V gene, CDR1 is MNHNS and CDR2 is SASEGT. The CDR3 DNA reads TGTGCCAGCAGTGAAGCGCCGGGGATTAATGAAAAACTGTTTTTT. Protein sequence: CASSEAPGINEKLFF.

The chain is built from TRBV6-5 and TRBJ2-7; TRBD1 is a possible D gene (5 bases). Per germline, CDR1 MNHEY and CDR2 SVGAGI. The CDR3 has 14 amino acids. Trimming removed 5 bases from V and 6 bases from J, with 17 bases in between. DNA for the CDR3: TGTGCCAGCAGTCTCAGGGTTGGGGAAAGCGAGCAGTACTTC. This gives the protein CASSLRVGESEQYF.

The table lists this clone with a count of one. CDR3: CASSPPGQGYEQYF. CDR3 DNA sequence: TGTGCCAGCTCACCACCGGGACAGGGCTACGAGCAGTACTTC. The chain combines TRBV18 with TRBJ2-7; 9 bases agree with TRBD1. Germline V gives CDR1 KGHSH, CDR2 LQKENI. The CDR3 extends over 14 amino acids. V trimming: 0 bases; J trimming: 3 bases; junction bases outside the gene matches: 0.

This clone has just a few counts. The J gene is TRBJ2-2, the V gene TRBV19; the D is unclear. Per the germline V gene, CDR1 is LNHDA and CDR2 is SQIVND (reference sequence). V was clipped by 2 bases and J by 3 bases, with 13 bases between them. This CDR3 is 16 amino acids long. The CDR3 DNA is TGTGCCAGTAGTATACAGACTTTGATTGACACCGGGGAGCTGTTTTTT. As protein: CASSIQTLIDTGELFF.